This T cell receptor (beta chain) comes out of a study of T cell responses to AZD1222 COVID-19 vaccine. Libraries were prepared by immunoSEQ multiplex PCR; TCRdb keeps only in-frame clonotypes and omits some of them. The sample lists approximately 140,000 clones, roughly 90% occurring once. This clone was detected only once. This CDR3 is built from 12 residues. Germline CDR1 SGHAT, CDR2 FQNNGV. Trimming removed 7 bases from V and 4 bases from J, with 8 bases in between. This specimen consisted of peripheral blood, obtained 28 days after the second AZD1222 dose. V gene TRBV11-2 combines with J gene TRBJ1-3; D unresolved. This TCR was sampled from an adult who received the AZD1222 COVID-19 vaccine. CDR3 DNA sequence: TGTGCCAGCACCCAAGGGGGAAACACCATATATTTT. Protein product: CASTQGGNTIYF. The whole variable domain, remainder taken from reference TRBV11-2 and TRBJ1-3, is EAGVAQSPRYKIIEKRQSVAFWCNPISGHATLYWYQQILGQGPKLLIQFQNNGVVDDSQLPKDRFSAERLKGVDSTLKIQPAKLEDSAVYLCASTQGGNTIYFGEGSWLTVV.